This TCR beta chain was found in a study of vaccination effects on CD4 cells after COVID-19. Study-level results: By a late point after vaccination, infection- and vaccine-induced clones had shrunk markedly through clonal contraction.

The CDR3 has 13 amino acids. Trimming removed 6 bases at V and 2 bases at J, with 11 bases between. In germline, CDR1 is GTSNPN, CDR2 SVGIG (reference sequence). TCRdb keeps only in-frame clones here, not all; method: immunoSEQ multiplex PCR. The sample consists of under 60,000 clones, more than 65% of them appearing once. As regards this clone: The antigen is unknown.

Sequencing in the ViraFEST assay came after antigen-specific CD4+ T cells had been expanded with viral peptide pools, which were used to stimulate PBMC. At the end of around 11 days of culture, CD4+ T cells were isolated. The person's infection with SARS-CoV-2, confirmed by PCR, took place between March and December 2020. For each well, 1.5 million to 2 million PBMC were cultured with 8.5 to 10 IU/ml IL-2 and about 9.1 ug/ml peptides. Cultures given an HIV-1 Nef peptide pool acted as the negative control. The V call is TRBV30, the J call TRBJ2-4; D call uncertain. This TCR derives from a human donor who had a prior SARS-CoV-2 infection. The sample consisted of CD4+ T cells from PBMCs cultured with HIV peptides, taken before COVID-19 vaccination. The sample's subset: HIV-1 Nef peptide pool negative control/reference culture. The CDR3 spells CACGVYTKNIQYF. The DNA for the CDR3 is TGTGCCTGTGGGGTATATACCAAAAACATTCAGTACTTC.